This entry lists 20 T cell receptor beta chains sequenced from one sample in a study of a mutant IDH1 vaccine in newly diagnosed glioma. Time point specified: week 47, end of study. Vaccination used 300 ug of mutant IDH1 20-mer peptide per dose, with topical imiquimod. Sequenced by immunoSEQ multiplex PCR; TCRdb stores in-frame clones only, minus some. The table includes tens of thousands of clones, 80% to 85% detected once. These receptors have no known antigen. Specimen: PBMCs, collected from a glioma patient whose treatment included an IDH1 peptide vaccine. The receptors originated from a woman in her 50s with glioma.

The V and J genes are TRBV4-1 and TRBJ2-2; D might be TRBD1 (6 bases). CDR3 length equals 16 residues. Germline lookup yields CDR1 MGHRA and CDR2 YSYEKL. The V gene lost 6 bases and the J gene lost 1 base, with 15 bases spanning the gap. The CDR3, as DNA: TGCGCCAGCAGATACAGGGCCGATGGGAACACCGGGGAGCTGTTTTTT. Translating gives CASRYRADGNTGELFF.

This sequence joins TRBV4-3 and TRBJ1-1, with D perhaps matching TRBD1 (5 bases). CDR3 length: 16 amino acids. V lost 0 bases to trimming and J lost 3 bases, with 14 bases between them. CDR1 and CDR2 from the germline V gene are LGHNA and YSLEER. CDR3 residues: CASSQDAAGSDTEAFF. Here the CDR3 DNA reads TGCGCCAGCAGCCAAGATGCGGCAGGGTCGGACACTGAAGCTTTCTTT.

The CDR3 sequence is CASSALQGSSGNTIYF. CDR3 DNA: TGCGCCAGCAGCGCCCTACAGGGATCCTCTGGAAACACCATATATTTT. The V and J genes are TRBV5-1 and TRBJ1-3; possible D gene TRBD1, 6 bases. With 4 bases removed from V and 0 bases from J, the gap between germline ends came to 14 bases. The CDR3 has 16 residues. The germline gives CDR1 SGHRS, CDR2 YFSETQ.

The gene calls are TRBV7-9 and TRBJ1-2; 9 bases map to TRBD1. V shed 5 bases and J 8 bases; nucleotides not matched to a gene: 3. Germline lookup yields CDR1 SEHNR and CDR2 FQNEAQ (reference sequence). CDR3 size: 12 residues. The CDR3 loop is CASSPTGGGYTF. Written as DNA, the CDR3 is TGTGCCAGCAGCCCTACAGGGGGCGGCTACACCTTC.

J is TRBJ2-7 and V is TRBV5-1; D is tentatively TRBD1 or TRBD2 (5 bases each). CDR3 size: 13 residues. The V gene's germline CDR1 is SGHRS and CDR2 YFSETQ. V lost 2 bases and J lost 6, with 12 bases in between. CDR3 region: CASSFLGDLEQYF. As DNA, the CDR3 is TGCGCCAGCAGCTTCTTAGGGGACCTCGAGCAGTACTTC.

The CDR3 nucleotides are TGCAGCGGTGGAGTCCGGCTCACAGATACGCAGTATTTT. Protein product: CSGGVRLTDTQYF. The chain uses TRBV29-1 and TRBJ2-3; the D is unclear. This CDR3 contains 13 residues. Germline loops: CDR1 SQVTM, CDR2 ANQGSEA. Deletions cut 7 bases from V and 2 bases from J, with 13 bases between.

This rearrangement joins TRBV19 to TRBJ1-5, with D hard to call. The germline gives CDR1 LNHDA, CDR2 SQIVND (reference sequence). The CDR3 spans 15 residues. With 6 bases removed from V and 6 bases from J, the gap between germline ends came to 18 bases. CDR3 protein: CASSPSAAGGQPQHF. The CDR3 region has the DNA TGTGCCAGTAGCCCTTCGGCGGCAGGCGGTCAGCCCCAGCATTTT.

J is TRBJ1-4 and V is TRBV2; maybe TRBD1 (5 bases). In germline, CDR1 is SNHLY, CDR2 FYNNEI. V lost 10 bases to trimming and J lost 0 bases, with 12 bases between them. This CDR3 contains 14 residues. This CDR3 is CATDSRATNEKLFF. The CDR3 bases are TGTGCCACCGACAGCCGAGCAACTAATGAAAAACTGTTTTTT. Using reference TRBV2 and TRBJ1-4 for the parts outside the CDR3, the full variable domain is EPEVTQTPSHQVTQMGQEVILRCVPISNHLYFYWYRQILGQKVEFLVSFYNNEISEKSEIFDDQFSVERPDGSNFTLKIRSTKLEDSAMYFCATDSRATNEKLFFGSGTQLSVL.

V and J are TRBV15 and TRBJ2-7; D assignment may be TRBD1 or TRBD2 (5 bases each). The CDR3 extends over 13 amino acids. V gave up 1 base and J gave up 1 base, with 5 bases separating them. The germline gives CDR1 LNHNV, CDR2 YYDKDF (reference sequence). In DNA form, the CDR3 reads TGTGCCACCAGCAGAGGGGGGTCCTACGAGCAGTACTTC. Amino acids: CATSRGGSYEQYF.

This sequence joins TRBV7-8 and TRBJ2-3, with 10 bases identical to TRBD2. This CDR3 contains 16 residues. V trimming: 5 bases; J trimming: 2 bases; junction bases outside the gene matches: 7. Germline CDR1 SGHVS, CDR2 FQNEAQ. In nucleotides, the CDR3 is TGTGCCAGCAGCGTTTTAGCGGGGGGAAACACAGATACGCAGTATTTT. This encodes CASSVLAGGNTDTQYF.

This clone has just one count. The rearrangement uses TRBV5-6 and TRBJ2-7, with a weak D call TRBD1 (6 bases). Germline V gene lookup returns CDR1 SGHDT and CDR2 YYEEEE. This CDR3 is built from 15 residues. Between the trimmed V and J ends, which lost 3 bases and 4 bases, there was a span of 17 bases. CDR3 coding DNA: TGTGCCAGCAGCTCCCGGGCAGGGGTAGGGTACGAGCAGTACTTC. The encoded protein is CASSSRAGVGYEQYF.

The CDR3 DNA reads TGTGCCAGCAAGGAAGCATTCCAAGAGACCCAGTACTTC. It specifies CASKEAFQETQYF. The J gene is TRBJ2-5, the V gene TRBV28; unclear D gene. Germline loops: CDR1 MDHEN, CDR2 SYDVKM. V shed 7 bases and J shed 1 base, with 10 bases lying between them. This CDR3 has 13 amino acids. The full variable domain, with the rest looked up from reference TRBV28 and TRBJ2-5, is DVKVTQSSRYLVKRTGEKVFLECVQDMDHENMFWYRQDPGLGLRLIYFSYDVKMKEKGDIPEGYSVSREKKERFSLILESASTNQTSMYLCASKEAFQETQYFGPGTRLLVL.

V usage is TRBV19 and J usage is TRBJ2-7, with D perhaps matching TRBD2 (5 bases). V lost 4 bases and J lost 3, with 10 bases in between. Germline V gene sequence: CDR1 LNHDA, CDR2 SQIVND (reference sequence). The CDR3 is 13 residues long. The CDR3 loop reads CASSREGFYEQYF. DNA of the CDR3: TGTGCCAGTAGTAGAGAGGGTTTCTACGAGCAGTACTTC.

This clone was seen a single time. DNA of the CDR3: TGTGCCAGCAGCGGAAGCGGGGAGAACACCGGGGAGCTGTTTTTT. It yields the protein CASSGSGENTGELFF. The rearrangement links TRBV9 to TRBJ2-2; 7 bases align to TRBD2. The CDR3 has 15 residues. Germline values: CDR1 SGDLS, CDR2 YYNGEE. After removal of 3 bases from V and 1 base from J, the junction contained 3 bases not matched to a gene.

This clone was picked up one time. The chain uses TRBV11-3 and TRBJ1-1; D not resolved. Germline-derived CDR1 and CDR2 are SGHNT and YENEEA. The germline V and J ends were trimmed by 5 bases and 5 bases, with 9 bases remaining between them. There are 12 residues in the CDR3. CDR3: CASSPRSTEAFF. CDR3 bases: TGTGCCAGCAGCCCCCGGTCGACTGAAGCTTTCTTT.

V gene TRBV7-8 combines with J gene TRBJ2-1, with D perhaps matching TRBD2 (5 bases). Germline V CDR1 and CDR2: SGHVS, FQNEAQ. V lost 1 base and J 5 bases, leaving 15 bases between the germline ends. The CDR3 runs to 16 residues. The CDR3 loop reads CASSLGFWASNNEQFF. The CDR3 DNA sequence: TGTGCCAGCAGCTTAGGATTCTGGGCTAGCAACAATGAGCAGTTCTTC.

V is TRBV2 and J is TRBJ1-1; D is unresolved. The CDR3 contains 13 residues. The germline gives CDR1 SNHLY, CDR2 FYNNEI. V gave up 8 bases and J gave up 1 base, with 11 bases separating them. The CDR3 here is CASSVTQNTEAFF. CDR3 in DNA: TGTGCCAGCTCAGTGACCCAGAACACTGAAGCTTTCTTT.

V is TRBV5-6 and J is TRBJ2-5; 9 nucleotides agree with TRBD2. CDR3 size: 16 residues. Germline values: CDR1 SGHDT, CDR2 YYEEEE. After removal of 0 bases from V and 5 bases from J, the junction contained 8 bases not matched to a gene. The CDR3 loop reads CASSLVASGVGETQYF. The CDR3 nucleotides read TGTGCCAGCAGCTTGGTGGCTAGCGGGGTTGGGGAGACCCAGTACTTC.

V is TRBV14 and J is TRBJ1-6; D perhaps matches TRBD1 (5 bases). CDR1 is SGHDN, CDR2 FVKESK, per germline. V dropped 3 bases and J dropped 5 bases, with 8 bases sitting between them. This CDR3 spans 14 amino acids. CDR3 residues: CASSHLTDNSPLHF. The DNA for the CDR3 is TGTGCCAGCAGCCACCTGACAGATAATTCACCCCTCCACTTT.

The chain uses TRBV7-2 and TRBJ1-4, with unresolved D. Germline values: CDR1 SGHTA, CDR2 FQGNSA. Trimming stripped 2 bases from V and 7 bases from J, with 5 bases between. The CDR3 consists of 12 residues. The CDR3 DNA is TGTGCCAGCAGCTTATGGGGTGAAAAACTGTTTTTT. Its protein is CASSLWGEKLFF. The full variable domain, completed using reference TRBV7-2 and TRBJ1-4, is GAGVSQSPSNKVTEKGKDVELRCDPISGHTALYWYRQSLGQGLEFLIYFQGNSAPDKSGLPSDRFSAERTGGSVSTLTIQRTQQEDSAVYLCASSLWGEKLFFGSGTQLSVL.